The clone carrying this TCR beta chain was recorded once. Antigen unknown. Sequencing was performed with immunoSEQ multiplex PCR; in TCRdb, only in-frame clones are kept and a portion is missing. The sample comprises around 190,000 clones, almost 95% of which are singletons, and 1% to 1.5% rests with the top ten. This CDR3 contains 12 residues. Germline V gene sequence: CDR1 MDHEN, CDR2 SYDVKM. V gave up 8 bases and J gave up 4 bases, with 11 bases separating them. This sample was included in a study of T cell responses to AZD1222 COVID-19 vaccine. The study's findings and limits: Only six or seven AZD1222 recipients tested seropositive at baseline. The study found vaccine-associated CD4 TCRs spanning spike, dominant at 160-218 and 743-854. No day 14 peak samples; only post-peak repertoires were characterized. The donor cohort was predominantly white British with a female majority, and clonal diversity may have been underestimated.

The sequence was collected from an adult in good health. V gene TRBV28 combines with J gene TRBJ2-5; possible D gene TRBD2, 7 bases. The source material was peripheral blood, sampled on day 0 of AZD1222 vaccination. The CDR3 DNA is TGTGCCAGCTCTCGGGGGGCAGAGACCCAGTACTTC. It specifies CASSRGAETQYF.